This T cell receptor (beta chain) was captured by sequencing in a study of OX40 agonist ivuxolimab in advanced cancers. The overall study: Head and neck, renal cell, melanoma or hepatocellular carcinoma were the cancers that dose-escalation patients had. Participants could have had prior anti-PD-1, anti-PD-L1 or anti-CTLA-4 therapy, and less than 45% had some.

TCRdb keeps only in-frame clones here, not all; method: immunoSEQ multiplex PCR. The data show 70,000 to 100,000 clones, 90% seen once. Germline assignment: CDR1 LNHDA and CDR2 SQIVND (reference sequence). The CDR3 runs to 14 residues. Trimming cost V 5 bases and J 0 bases, with 11 bases left between them. Sequenced material: CD4+ or CD8+ T cells sorted from blood, taken in a trial of the OX40 agonist ivuxolimab. The rearrangement uses TRBV19 and TRBJ2-7; TRBD2 might be the D (5 bases). The receptor was isolated from an adult with an advanced solid tumor such as melanoma, head and neck, liver or kidney cancer. As DNA, the CDR3 is TGTGCCAGTAGTGCCCCCGGGGACTCCTACGAGCAGTACTTC. Translating it yields CASSAPGDSYEQYF.